What follows are 28 T cell receptor beta chains derived from one specimen sequenced in a study of identifying expanded T cells in peripheral blood (dated by TCRdb to between 2018 and 2021). Library preparation was by the immunoSEQ multiplex PCR assay. Imported from immuneACCESS, the table was reduced by TCRdb to in-frame sequences with V and J called. These copies leave out some clones; in studies compared against another copy, an unresolved V gene accounts for under half, and the cause of the remainder is not known. Here the sample has roughly 96,000 clones; approximately 86% occur a single time. 4.5% to 7% of the sample belongs to the ten largest clones. The specimen was blood. These receptor sequences come from a person aged 18 to 70 in good health.

This clone was detected only once. The V call is TRBV5-5, the J call TRBJ1-5; D is undetermined. Per the germline V gene, CDR1 is SGHKS and CDR2 is YYEKEE (reference sequence). The CDR3 loop spans 16 amino acids. V was pared by 0 bases and J by 0 bases, with 10 bases between. Written as DNA, the CDR3 is TGTGCCAGCAGCTTGGAAGGGAATCCTAGCAATCAGCCCCAGCATTTT. The encoded protein is CASSLEGNPSNQPQHF.

V gene TRBV27 combines with J gene TRBJ1-5; TRBD1 aligns across 9 bases. The CDR3 runs to 15 residues. The ends lost 6 bases at V and 2 bases at J; junction bases unmatched: 5. CDR1 is MNHEY and CDR2 is SMNVEV in the germline V gene (reference sequence). The CDR3 region has the DNA TGTGCCAGCAGCCCAGGGACAGGGCGCAATCAGCCCCAGCATTTT. It translates to CASSPGTGRNQPQHF.

This clone has only one observation. The CDR3: CASSQGGSEAFF. The CDR3 DNA sequence: TGCGCCAGCAGTCAAGGGGGGAGCGAAGCTTTCTTT. J is TRBJ1-1 and V is TRBV23-1; a weak D match, TRBD1 (5 bases). TRBV23-1 is an ORF, with its function uncertain. CDR3 size: 12 residues. Trimming removed 2 bases from V and 8 bases from J, with 9 bases in between.

V is TRBV10-2 and J is TRBJ2-7, with 7 bases identical to TRBD1. V lost 1 base to trimming and J lost 1 base; unmatched junction nucleotides: 7. Per germline, CDR1 WSHSY and CDR2 SAAADI. The CDR3 has 16 residues. CDR3 amino acids: CASSELGYRGSYEQYF. The DNA of the CDR3 is TGCGCCAGCAGTGAGTTAGGCTACAGGGGATCCTACGAGCAGTACTTC.

The chain is built from TRBV23-1 and TRBJ2-6; D not resolved. TRBV23-1 is labeled an ORF, and its function is uncertain. The length of the CDR3 is 18 residues. Trimming cost V 0 bases and J 0 bases, with 12 bases left between them. CDR3 coding DNA: TGCGCCAGCAGTCAATCCCCGTCAGATGACTCTGGGGCCAACGTCCTGACTTTC. Amino acids: CASSQSPSDDSGANVLTF.

V gene TRBV6-5 combines with J gene TRBJ2-1, with D unclear. The ends were cut back, 7 bases at V and 3 bases at J, with 13 bases in the middle. The CDR3 has 14 amino acids. Germline V CDR1 and CDR2: MNHEY, SVGAGI. The CDR3 loop is CASTAGVRYNEQFF. The DNA for the CDR3 is TGTGCCAGCACGGCAGGAGTCCGCTACAATGAGCAGTTCTTC.

V and J are TRBV29-1 and TRBJ1-4; the D is unclear. The length of the CDR3 is 13 residues. In germline, CDR1 is SQVTM, CDR2 ANQGSEA. V lost 7 bases and J 4 bases, leaving 13 bases between the germline ends. The CDR3 DNA reads TGCAGCGCCGCGGGCAGGCTTAATGAAAAACTGTTTTTT. Its protein is CSAAGRLNEKLFF.

The rearrangement uses TRBV19 and TRBJ1-1, with D perhaps TRBD1 (5 bases). Germline CDR1 LNHDA, CDR2 SQIVND (reference sequence). This CDR3 spans 15 amino acids. The V gene lost 4 bases and the J gene lost 3 bases, with 15 bases spanning the gap. The CDR3 region is CASSTGGQGYTEAFF. Here the CDR3 DNA reads TGTGCCAGTAGTACGGGGGGTCAGGGATACACTGAAGCTTTCTTT. Full variable domain (missing parts from reference TRBV19 and TRBJ1-1): DGGITQSPKYLFRKEGQNVTLSCEQNLNHDAMYWYRQDPGQGLRLIYYSQIVNDFQKGDIAEGYSVSREKKESFPLTVTSAQKNPTAFYLCASSTGGQGYTEAFFGQGTRLTVV.

This chain uses TRBV5-1 with TRBJ2-1, with D unresolved. Trimming pared 1 base from V and 1 base from J, leaving 6 bases between. Germline V CDR1 and CDR2: SGHRS, YFSETQ. This CDR3 has 14 residues. The DNA of the CDR3 is TGCGCCAGCAGCTTGCTTTCTTCCTACAATGAGCAGTTCTTC. Translated: CASSLLSSYNEQFF.

This sequence joins TRBV5-5 and TRBJ1-2; possible D gene TRBD1, 5 bases. The CDR3 covers 12 residues. V was cut by 2 bases and J by 6 bases, with 8 bases left in between. Germline lookup yields CDR1 SGHKS and CDR2 YYEKEE (reference sequence). The CDR3 here is CASSFRADGYTF. CDR3 DNA: TGTGCCAGCAGCTTCAGGGCTGATGGCTACACCTTC.

The gene calls are TRBV11-2 and TRBJ2-7, with 11 bases aligning to TRBD2. The CDR3 runs 16 residues. Germline CDR1 and CDR2: SGHAT and FQNNGV. The V and J ends lost 5 bases and 7 bases, in that order; junction bases with no gene match: 13. Here the CDR3 reads CASSRRGSGGGLEQYF. DNA for the CDR3: TGTGCCAGCAGCCGAAGAGGTAGCGGGGGGGGATTAGAGCAGTACTTC.

In DNA, the CDR3 is TGCAGTACTAAGAGGGGGGGCACAGATACGCAGTATTTT. Translating gives CSTKRGGTDTQYF. The rearrangement links TRBV29-1 to TRBJ2-3; either TRBD1 or TRBD2 may fit D (6 bases each). Germline CDR1 is SQVTM and CDR2 is ANQGSEA. The CDR3 runs to 13 residues.

The gene calls are TRBV7-5 and TRBJ2-7; the listed D gene, TRBD1, was not tested against the DNA. TRBV7-5 is reported as a pseudogene. This CDR3 spans 12 amino acids. The CDR3 spells CVRSADCCEQYF. For the CDR3, the DNA is TGTGTCAGAAGTGCAGATTGTTGCGAGCAGTACTTC.

The chain employs TRBV5-4 and TRBJ1-3; tentative D call: TRBD1 (6 bases). Trimming pared 6 bases from V and 4 bases from J, leaving 20 bases between. The CDR3 length is 16 residues. Per germline, CDR1 SGHNT and CDR2 YYREEE (reference sequence). DNA for the CDR3: TGTGCCAGCACCGTGTGGGGGGGCGCGACGGGAAACACCATATATTTT. This codes for CASTVWGGATGNTIYF.

V usage is TRBV7-9 and J usage is TRBJ2-1; 7 nucleotides line up with TRBD1. The CDR3 has 15 amino acids. Per germline, CDR1 SEHNR and CDR2 FQNEAQ (reference sequence). With V trimmed by 2 bases and J by 1 base, 2 bases remained unmatched. In DNA form, the CDR3 reads TGTGCCAGCAGCTTAAGGGACAGTTCCTACAATGAGCAGTTCTTC. Translated, it gives CASSLRDSSYNEQFF.

The J gene is TRBJ1-1, the V gene TRBV11-2, with D perhaps matching TRBD1 (6 bases). V lost 5 bases, J lost 1 base, and 14 bases lay in between. The CDR3 has 15 residues. Germline V gives CDR1 SGHAT, CDR2 FQNNGV. The CDR3 sequence: CASSPPGQRNTEAFF. In nucleotides, the CDR3 is TGTGCCAGCAGCCCGCCGGGACAAAGGAACACTGAAGCTTTCTTT.

The CDR3 sequence: CASSPRGEAQPQHF. CDR3 nucleotides: TGTGCCAGCAGCCCGAGGGGGGAGGCTCAGCCCCAGCATTTT. J is TRBJ1-5 and V is TRBV5-5; D may be TRBD1 (6 bases). Per germline, CDR1 SGHKS and CDR2 YYEKEE (reference sequence). Deletions cut 4 bases from V and 6 bases from J, with 14 bases between. There are 14 residues in the CDR3.

The rearrangement links TRBV29-1 to TRBJ2-3; TRBD1 agrees at 8 bases. This CDR3 has 14 residues. V trimming: 5 bases; J trimming: 6 bases; junction bases outside the gene matches: 10. CDR1 and CDR2 from the germline V gene are SQVTM and ANQGSEA. The DNA for the CDR3 is TGCAGCGTTCTACAGGGGGTTGTAGGGGATACGCAGTATTTT. This encodes CSVLQGVVGDTQYF.

The genes are TRBV18 and TRBJ2-7, with 9 bases that match TRBD1. This CDR3 comprises 14 residues. V was pared by 3 bases and J by 3 bases, with 3 bases of the junction left unmatched. Per the germline V gene, CDR1 is KGHSH and CDR2 is LQKENI. CDR3 sequence reads: CASSPGTGFYEQYF. In nucleotides, the CDR3 is TGTGCCAGCTCACCTGGGACAGGGTTCTACGAGCAGTACTTC.

The count of this clone is one. This chain joins TRBV10-3 and TRBJ2-1, with D hard to call. Trimming removed 3 bases at V and 4 bases at J, with 7 bases between. This CDR3 has 13 amino acids. Germline V CDR1 and CDR2: ENHRY, SYGVKD. This CDR3 is CAISDLEYNEQFF. In nucleotides, the CDR3 is TGTGCCATCAGTGACTTAGAGTACAATGAGCAGTTCTTC.

The V and J genes are TRBV30 and TRBJ2-6; no reliable D call. V was trimmed by 3 bases and J by 5 bases, leaving 11 bases between them. The length of the CDR3 is 14 residues. Germline CDR1 reads GTSNPN; CDR2 reads SVGIG (reference sequence). The CDR3 sequence is CAWRPLSRANVLTF. CDR3 nucleotide sequence: TGTGCCTGGAGACCTTTGAGTAGGGCCAACGTCCTGACTTTC.

The rearrangement links TRBV2 to TRBJ1-4; 9 bases align to TRBD1. Per the germline V gene, CDR1 is SNHLY and CDR2 is FYNNEI. Trimming removed 1 base from V and 5 bases from J; junction bases left unmatched: 2. This CDR3 has 15 residues. CDR3 DNA: TGTGCCAGCAGTGAAGTAGGGACAGGGAATGAAAAACTGTTTTTT. Protein: CASSEVGTGNEKLFF.

V usage is TRBV10-3 and J usage is TRBJ1-2, with TRBD1 matching 11 bases. CDR1 is ENHRY and CDR2 is SYGVKD in the germline V gene. The CDR3 length is 16 residues. V trimming: 6 bases; J trimming: 0 bases; junction bases outside the gene matches: 6. The CDR3 DNA follows: TGTGCCATCAGAACCGGGACAGGGGGGTCTAACTATGGCTACACCTTC. It is translated as CAIRTGTGGSNYGYTF.

This chain joins TRBV6-5 and TRBJ1-1; unclear D gene. This CDR3 has 12 amino acids. The V gene's germline CDR1 is MNHEY and CDR2 SVGAGI. V lost 6 bases, J lost 4 bases, and 9 bases lay in between. This CDR3 reads CASSPGGTEAFF. CDR3 nucleotide sequence: TGTGCCAGCAGCCCGGGTGGCACTGAAGCTTTCTTT.

The J gene is TRBJ1-3, the V gene TRBV5-1; D is ambiguous. V lost 0 bases to trimming and J lost 4 bases, with 5 bases between them. The CDR3 covers 13 residues. CDR1 SGHRS and CDR2 YFSETQ come from the germline V gene. This CDR3 is CASSLGQGNTIYF. The CDR3 region has the DNA TGCGCCAGCAGCTTGGGCCAGGGAAACACCATATATTTT.

V gene TRBV21-1 combines with J gene TRBJ1-3. TRBV21-1 is a pseudogene segment. CDR3 size: 19 residues. As DNA, the CDR3 is TGTGCCAGCAGCCCGAAAAAAGGGGGGGGACTTCTCTCTGGAAACACCATATATTTT. Its translation: CASSPKKGGGLLSGNTIYF.

As regards this clone: A read error may produce the germline difference seen at one junction end. This chain uses TRBV11-2 with TRBJ1-2; no firm D call. There are 13 residues in the CDR3. The germline CDR1 and CDR2 sequences are SGHAT and FQNNGV. The CDR3 sequence is CASSLDRLHSLAF. CDR3 bases: TGTGCCAGCAGCTTAGATAGGTTGCACAGCTTGGCCTTC.

The chain has TRBV18 and TRBJ1-2; D gene uncertain. CDR3 size: 14 residues. Germline CDR1 and CDR2: KGHSH and LQKENI. Trimming removed 6 bases at V and 0 bases at J, with 11 bases between. In nucleotides, the CDR3 is TGTGCCAGCTCGGCGGCAGTAGCTAACTATGGCTACACCTTC. As protein: CASSAAVANYGYTF.